The text below deals with one T cell receptor beta chain. Its cognate antigen is unknown. The CDR3 totals 13 residues. The germline V gene has CDR1 SNHLY and CDR2 FYNNEI. Trimming took off 8 bases at V and 2 bases at J, with 13 bases between the two ends. This record belongs to a study of memory B cells and T cells in multiple sclerosis. The assay was immunoSEQ multiplex PCR, and TCRdb's table has in-frame clones only and misses some. The sample lists around 14,000 clones; roughly three quarters were seen once. Findings of the study overall: Clone-set sizes differed between compartments, so shared clonotype counts needed normalization.

The origin of this receptor is a human donor with multiple sclerosis. The rearrangement uses TRBV2 and TRBJ2-7; TRBD1 might be the D (5 bases). The sequencing sample was made of memory (CD45RO+) CD4+ T cells from blood. CDR3 nucleotides: TGTGCCAGCCTAAGAGACAGAGCCTACGAGCAGTACTTC. It specifies CASLRDRAYEQYF.